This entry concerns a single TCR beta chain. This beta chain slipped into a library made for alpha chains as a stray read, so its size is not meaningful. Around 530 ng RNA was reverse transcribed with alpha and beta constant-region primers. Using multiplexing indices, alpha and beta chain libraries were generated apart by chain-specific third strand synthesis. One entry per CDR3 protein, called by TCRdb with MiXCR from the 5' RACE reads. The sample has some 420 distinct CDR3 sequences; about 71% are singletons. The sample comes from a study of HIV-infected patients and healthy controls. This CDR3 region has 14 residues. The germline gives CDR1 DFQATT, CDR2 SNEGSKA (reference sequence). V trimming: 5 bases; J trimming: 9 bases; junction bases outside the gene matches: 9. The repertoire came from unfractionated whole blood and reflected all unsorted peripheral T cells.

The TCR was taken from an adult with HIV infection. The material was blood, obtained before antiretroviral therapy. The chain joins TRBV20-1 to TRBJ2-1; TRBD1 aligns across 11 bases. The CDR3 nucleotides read TGCAGTGCTTCACTACTGGACAGGGGGCGTGAGCAGTTCTTC. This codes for CSASLLDRGREQFF.